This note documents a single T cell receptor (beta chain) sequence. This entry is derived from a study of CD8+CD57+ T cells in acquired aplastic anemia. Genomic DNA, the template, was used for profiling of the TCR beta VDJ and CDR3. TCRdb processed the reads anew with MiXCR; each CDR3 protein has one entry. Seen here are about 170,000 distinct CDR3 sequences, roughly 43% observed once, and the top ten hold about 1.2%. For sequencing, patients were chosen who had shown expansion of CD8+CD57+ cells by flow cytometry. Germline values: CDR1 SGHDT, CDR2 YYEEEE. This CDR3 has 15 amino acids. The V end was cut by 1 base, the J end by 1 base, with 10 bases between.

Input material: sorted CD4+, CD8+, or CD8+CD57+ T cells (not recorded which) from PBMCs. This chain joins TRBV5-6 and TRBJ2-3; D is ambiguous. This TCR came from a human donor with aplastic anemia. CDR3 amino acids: CASSLWRLGTDTQYF. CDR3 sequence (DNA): TGTGCCAGCAGCTTGTGGAGACTCGGCACAGATACGCAGTATTTT.